This note documents a single TCR beta chain sequence. Its specificity is unknown. Peripheral blood CD8+ and CD4+ T cells were profiled by TCR beta sequencing. The CD8+ and CD4+ T cells were negatively isolated, with the TEMRA cells enriched by FACS. The sample belongs to a study of CD8 T cells in Susac syndrome. Findings and caveats of the study: The study's TCR sequencing and HLA analysis covered a relatively small number of individuals, and the study acknowledged this.

Reverse transcription used 0.5 to 1 ug RNA and random hexamers. A multiplex approach, immunoSEQ multiplex PCR, amplified TCR beta CDR3 across 54 Vbeta and 13 Jbeta. MiXCR, applied by TCRdb to the immunoSEQ multiplex PCR reads, yields one record per CDR3 protein. The repertoire holds 150,000 to 250,000 distinct CDR3 sequences, with 90% to 95% as singletons. The CDR3 is 12 amino acids. Germline V gene sequence: CDR1 DFQATT, CDR2 SNEGSKA (reference sequence). V dropped 3 bases and J dropped 6 bases, with 11 bases sitting between them. Sequencing was done on a sample of CD4+ T cells from PBMCs. This chain connects TRBV20-1 to TRBJ1-1; maybe TRBD1 (5 bases). The receptor was isolated from a human donor with multiple sclerosis. The chain's CDR3 is CSASAAGSEAFF. The CDR3 DNA sequence: TGCAGTGCTAGTGCAGCAGGGTCTGAAGCTTTCTTT.